Following are 28 T cell receptor beta chains from one sample sequenced in a study of cytomegalovirus exposure and HLA in healthy donors. The method was immunoSEQ multiplex PCR; TCRdb's version includes in-frame clones alone and lacks a portion of them. Of 220,000 or so clones listed, around four fifths are singletons. Sample: PBMCs. Receptors were obtained from a woman under 30 in good health and CMV-seronegative.

In its sample, this clone was seen once. This CDR3 is CASSFVGTNTEAFF. The CDR3, as DNA: TGTGCCAGCAGCTTTGTGGGGACTAACACTGAAGCTTTCTTT. The genes are TRBV7-8 and TRBJ1-1; maybe TRBD1 (5 bases). The CDR3 length is 14 residues. V lost 3 bases and J 2 bases, leaving 10 bases between the germline ends. From germline, CDR1 is SGHVS and CDR2 FQNEAQ.

This sequence joins TRBV30 and TRBJ1-5; weak D call: TRBD1 (5 bases). In germline, CDR1 is GTSNPN, CDR2 SVGIG (reference sequence). CDR3 length equals 14 residues. The germline V and J ends were trimmed by 2 bases and 4 bases, with 12 bases remaining between them. The CDR3 sequence: CAWSFGGWNQPQHF. CDR3 coding DNA: TGTGCCTGGAGTTTCGGGGGTTGGAATCAGCCCCAGCATTTT.

This clone has only a few counts. The rearrangement joins TRBV5-4 to TRBJ2-7, with D possibly TRBD2 on 6 matching bases. With 9 bases removed from V and 2 bases from J, the gap between germline ends came to 12 bases. CDR1 SGHNT and CDR2 YYREEE come from the germline V gene (reference sequence). CDR3 length equals 12 residues. The CDR3 nucleotides are TGTGCCATCGGGCGGGACCCCTACGAGCAGTACTTC. This sequence encodes CAIGRDPYEQYF.

The chain recombines TRBV5-1 with TRBJ1-2; 9 positions match TRBD1. Germline V gives CDR1 SGHRS, CDR2 YFSETQ. The CDR3 totals 17 residues. With 4 bases clipped from V and 4 bases from J, the junction kept 14 bases outside the gene matches. The CDR3 nucleotides read TGCGCCAGCAGCGGGCCGGGACAGGGCTTCGGAGGCTATGGCTACACCTTC. This codes for CASSGPGQGFGGYGYTF.

This chain joins TRBV5-4 and TRBJ1-2; D gene ambiguous. V was shortened by 5 bases and J by 9 bases, with 23 bases between the two germline ends. CDR1 and CDR2 (germline): SGHNT, YYREEE (reference sequence). This CDR3 comprises 15 residues. The CDR3, as DNA: TGTGCCAGCAGTCCGCGAGGGTCATTGGATATTAGCTACACCTTC. Translated: CASSPRGSLDISYTF.

This chain uses TRBV28 with TRBJ2-4; D is possibly TRBD2 (6 bases). Germline V gene sequence: CDR1 MDHEN, CDR2 SYDVKM. CDR3 length: 14 amino acids. The ends were cut back, 7 bases at V and 7 bases at J, with 17 bases in the middle. The CDR3 sequence: CASKEGQSRNIQYF. The CDR3 bases are TGTGCCAGCAAGGAGGGCCAATCAAGGAACATTCAGTACTTC.

The chain employs TRBV6-5 and TRBJ2-3, with TRBD1 as a possible D gene (5 bases). Germline V gene lookup returns CDR1 MNHEY and CDR2 SVGAGI. With 5 bases removed from V and 0 bases from J, the gap between germline ends came to 9 bases. The CDR3 has 14 amino acids. The CDR3 region is CASSVTASTDTQYF. The CDR3 DNA reads as TGTGCCAGCAGTGTGACAGCTAGCACAGATACGCAGTATTTT.

The rearrangement joins TRBV15 to TRBJ2-1; D is undetermined. Trimming pared 5 bases from V and 0 bases from J, leaving 2 bases between. The CDR3 extends over 12 amino acids. Germline loops: CDR1 LNHNV, CDR2 YYDKDF (reference sequence). The CDR3 region is CATSGSYNEQFF. CDR3 in DNA: TGTGCCACCAGCGGCTCCTACAATGAGCAGTTCTTC.

V usage is TRBV5-6 and J usage is TRBJ2-7; TRBD2 matches at 10 bases. Per the germline V gene, CDR1 is SGHDT and CDR2 is YYEEEE. The junction had 17 bases not matched to a gene; V was cut back by 0 bases and J by 5 bases. This CDR3 is built from 19 residues. CDR3 sequence (DNA): TGTGCCAGCAGCTTGGCGGCTAGCGGGGGCCTCACCAGGTTCCACGAGCAGTACTTC. Translating gives CASSLAASGGLTRFHEQYF.

The chain employs TRBV6-6 and TRBJ1-5; perhaps TRBD1 as D (5 bases). V was shortened by 6 bases and J by 1 base, with 13 bases between the two germline ends. The germline V gene encodes CDR1 MNHNY and CDR2 SVGAGI (reference sequence). The CDR3 has 15 residues. This CDR3 is CASRQGERSNQPQHF. The CDR3 DNA sequence: TGTGCCAGCAGGCAGGGAGAGAGGAGCAATCAGCCCCAGCATTTT.

The chain links TRBV11-2 to TRBJ1-1; D unresolved. CDR1 SGHAT and CDR2 FQNNGV come from the germline V gene. There are 17 residues in the CDR3. V was pared by 2 bases and J by 0 bases, with 16 bases between. The CDR3 nucleotides read TGTGCCAGCAGCTTACCCCAGTGGGAGGCCATGAACACTGAAGCTTTCTTT. Its translation is CASSLPQWEAMNTEAFF.

The rearrangement joins TRBV27 to TRBJ2-3, with 12 bases matching TRBD2. The germline CDR1 and CDR2 sequences are MNHEY and SMNVEV (reference sequence). The V segment lost 5 bases and the J segment 5 bases; nucleotides outside the gene matches: 14. The CDR3 consists of 18 residues. CDR3 protein: CASSQPPRLAGVLDTQYF. The CDR3 nucleotides read TGTGCCAGCAGTCAACCACCCAGACTAGCGGGAGTTTTAGATACGCAGTATTTT.

The chain is built from TRBV2 and TRBJ2-2; D remains unclear. The germline V and J ends were trimmed by 8 bases and 6 bases, with 10 bases remaining between them. The length of the CDR3 is 12 residues. Germline loops: CDR1 SNHLY, CDR2 FYNNEI. Written as DNA, the CDR3 is TGTGCCAGCGCCGCCCTACCCGGGGAGCTGTTTTTT. It specifies CASAALPGELFF.

V usage is TRBV28 and J usage is TRBJ1-5; D is ambiguous. Germline CDR1 and CDR2: MDHEN and SYDVKM. The CDR3 sequence is 13 residues long. V gave up 8 bases and J gave up 4 bases, with 12 bases separating them. The CDR3 nucleotides read TGTGCCAGCGGCCTCTTCGGGAATCAGCCCCAGCATTTT. Its translation is CASGLFGNQPQHF.

The chain links TRBV6-1 to TRBJ2-1; D is possibly TRBD2 (6 bases). V dropped 3 bases and J dropped 14 bases, with 20 bases sitting between them. Germline V lookup: CDR1 MNHNS, CDR2 SASEGT. The length of the CDR3 is 14 residues. The DNA of the CDR3 is TGTGCCAGCAGTGACGCCCGGGACCCCCGGAGGGAGTTCTTC. It translates to CASSDARDPRREFF.

This clone has more than one count but fewer than ten. The chain links TRBV4-1 to TRBJ1-5; tentative D call: TRBD1 (6 bases). The CDR3 spans 15 residues. Germline CDR1 and CDR2: MGHRA and YSYEKL. The V end lost 4 bases, the J end lost 3 bases, and 13 bases lay between the germline ends. DNA for the CDR3: TGCGCCAGCAGCCTTTCGAGACAGGACAATCAGCCCCAGCATTTT. It yields the protein CASSLSRQDNQPQHF.

The V gene is TRBV4-1, the J gene TRBJ2-3, with 10 positions matching TRBD2. V lost 0 bases, J lost 3 bases, and 12 bases stayed unmatched. CDR1 and CDR2 from the germline V gene are MGHRA and YSYEKL. This CDR3 is 19 amino acids long. CDR3 in amino acids: CASSQEPPPSGGATDTQYF. CDR3 bases: TGCGCCAGCAGCCAAGAACCCCCCCCAAGCGGGGGGGCAACAGATACGCAGTATTTT.

This clone was seen once. The J gene is TRBJ2-3, the V gene TRBV27; TRBD2 matches 16 bases. The CDR3 contains 15 residues. CDR1 and CDR2 from the germline V gene are MNHEY and SMNVEV (reference sequence). The V and J ends lost 5 bases and 6 bases, in that order; junction bases with no gene match: 2. CDR3 sequence reads: CASSGGLAGGDTQYF. The CDR3 bases are TGTGCCAGCAGTGGGGGACTAGCGGGAGGGGATACGCAGTATTTT.

The chain is built from TRBV18 and TRBJ1-1; D ambiguous. There are 13 residues in the CDR3. Trimming cost V 2 bases and J 4 bases, with 8 bases left between them. Germline-derived CDR1 and CDR2 are KGHSH and LQKENI. The CDR3 loop is CASSPGIGTEAFF. CDR3 nucleotides: TGTGCCAGCTCACCAGGGATCGGCACTGAAGCTTTCTTT.

In this sample, this clone turned up a few times. The CDR3 DNA reads TGCGCCAGCAGCTCAGGGACAGCCACTCTCTATGGCTACACCTTC. As protein: CASSSGTATLYGYTF. J is TRBJ1-2 and V is TRBV5-1; 7 bases are shared with TRBD1. With 3 bases clipped from V and 4 bases from J, the junction kept 9 bases outside the gene matches. CDR1 is SGHRS and CDR2 is YFSETQ in the germline V gene. This CDR3 is 15 amino acids long.

The chain employs TRBV2 and TRBJ2-3, with D perhaps matching TRBD2 (6 bases). V was pared by 6 bases and J by 0 bases, with 10 bases between. Germline lookup yields CDR1 SNHLY and CDR2 FYNNEI. This CDR3 is 14 amino acids long. CDR3 amino acids: CASRDYRSTDTQYF. CDR3 sequence (DNA): TGTGCCAGCAGGGACTATAGAAGCACAGATACGCAGTATTTT.

This clone occurred once. Within the sample, other DNA sequences also encode this same CDR3. V usage is TRBV5-1 and J usage is TRBJ1-3; D unresolved. Per germline, CDR1 SGHRS and CDR2 YFSETQ. CDR3 length: 13 amino acids. Trimming took off 0 bases at V and 4 bases at J, with 5 bases between the two ends. This CDR3 reads CASSLGSGNTIYF. The CDR3, as DNA: TGCGCCAGCAGCTTGGGCTCAGGAAACACCATATATTTT.

The rearrangement uses TRBV15 and TRBJ2-7; D is unresolved. There are 14 residues in the CDR3. The germline V and J ends were trimmed by 0 bases and 4 bases, with 10 bases remaining between them. The V gene's germline CDR1 is LNHNV and CDR2 YYDKDF (reference sequence). The CDR3 bases are TGTGCCACCAGCAGAGATAGGGTTAGGTACGAGCAGTACTTC. The encoded protein is CATSRDRVRYEQYF.

The chain recombines TRBV27 with TRBJ2-2; a possible D gene is TRBD2 (5 bases). V was shortened by 2 bases and J by 5 bases, with 9 bases between the two germline ends. Germline V gene sequence: CDR1 MNHEY, CDR2 SMNVEV (reference sequence). There are 14 residues in the CDR3. CDR3 sequence (DNA): TGTGCCAGCAGTTTAGCCGGCGGGACCGGGGAGCTGTTTTTT. Its protein is CASSLAGGTGELFF.

The chain uses TRBV27 and TRBJ1-1, with TRBD1 identical over 8 bases. Looked up from germline, CDR1 is MNHEY and CDR2 is SMNVEV (reference sequence). V lost 8 bases to trimming and J lost 5 bases; unmatched junction nucleotides: 10. This CDR3 is 14 amino acids long. The CDR3 is CASRMTGVSTEAFF. CDR3 bases: TGTGCCAGCCGAATGACAGGGGTATCGACTGAAGCTTTCTTT.

This sequence joins TRBV5-1 and TRBJ2-7, with unresolved D. CDR3 length: 14 amino acids. V lost 0 bases to trimming and J lost 2 bases, with 9 bases between them. Germline V gives CDR1 SGHRS, CDR2 YFSETQ. The CDR3 DNA follows: TGCGCCAGCAGCTTGGGTCCCTCTGCCTACGAGCAGTACTTC. Translating gives CASSLGPSAYEQYF. The variable domain in full, with the rest retrieved from reference TRBV5-1 and TRBJ2-7, is KAGVTQTPRYLIKTRGQQVTLSCSPISGHRSVSWYQQTPGQGLQFLFEYFSETQRNKGNFPGRFSGRQFSNSRSEMNVSTLELGDSALYLCASSLGPSAYEQYFGPGTRLTVT.

The V gene is TRBV30, the J gene TRBJ1-5; possibly TRBD1 for D (5 bases). Germline CDR1 GTSNPN, CDR2 SVGIG (reference sequence). The CDR3 covers 12 residues. The V and J ends lost 1 base and 7 bases respectively, with 8 bases between them. DNA of the CDR3: TGTGCCTGGAGTGAGGGGACCCAGCCCCAGCATTTT. Amino acid sequence: CAWSEGTQPQHF.

V gene TRBV11-2 combines with J gene TRBJ2-5, with TRBD2 identical over 10 bases. J gave up 4 bases and V 1 base, and 6 bases lay outside the gene matches. Germline V gene lookup returns CDR1 SGHAT and CDR2 FQNNGV. This CDR3 contains 16 residues. The CDR3 loop is CASSLGASGSRETQYF. The CDR3 region has the DNA TGTGCCAGCAGCTTAGGGGCTAGCGGGAGTCGAGAGACCCAGTACTTC.